These T cell receptor beta chains were read from a single sample in a study of identical twins. TCRdb called the 5' RACE reads again in MiXCR, with one record for every CDR3 protein. The repertoire holds hundreds of thousands of distinct CDR3 sequences, with less than 7% as singletons. Material for sequencing was naive T cells sorted from blood. The receptors derive from a man aged 18 to 30 in good health. CDR3s include the opening cysteine and the closing phenylalanine or tryptophan. D genes are given only for firm matches. Size tells how often a clone was seen (once, few, many) or the class of an expanded clone, and some rows leave it out.

CDR3 length: 15; D gene: .; J gene: TRBJ2-3; V gene: TRBV7-6; clone size: many; CDR3 protein: CASSLYGSSTDTQYF; CDR3 DNA: TGTGCCAGCAGCTTATACGGGTCTAGCACAGATACGCAGTATTTT
CDR3 length: 16; D gene: TRBD1; J gene: TRBJ2-3; V gene: TRBV5-1; clone size: many; CDR3 protein: CASSWPGQGSTDTQYF; CDR3 DNA: TGCGCCAGCAGCTGGCCTGGACAGGGGTCTACAGATACGCAGTATTTT
CDR3 length: 12; D gene: .; J gene: TRBJ1-4; V gene: TRBV20-1; clone size: many; CDR3 protein: CSASDGNEKLFF; CDR3 DNA: TGCAGTGCTTCGGACGGGAATGAAAAACTGTTTTTT
CDR3 length: 18; D gene: TRBD2; J gene: TRBJ2-5; V gene: TRBV11-2; clone size: few; CDR3 protein: CASSFLLAGGLVYETQYF; CDR3 DNA: TGTGCCAGCAGCTTTTTACTAGCGGGAGGATTGGTGTATGAGACCCAGTACTTC
CDR3 length: 16; D gene: .; J gene: TRBJ2-1; V gene: TRBV11-2; clone size: many; CDR3 protein: CASSATSIYSYNEQFF; CDR3 DNA: TGTGCCAGCAGCGCTACTAGCATATACTCCTACAATGAGCAGTTCTTC
CDR3 length: 13; D gene: TRBD2; J gene: TRBJ2-7; V gene: TRBV5-1; clone size: many; CDR3 protein: CASSTSGNYEQYF; CDR3 DNA: TGCGCCAGCAGCACTAGCGGAAACTACGAGCAGTACTTC
CDR3 length: 16; D gene: TRBD2; J gene: TRBJ2-1; V gene: TRBV3-1; clone size: many; CDR3 protein: CASSQAGTSGSNEQFF; CDR3 DNA: TGTGCCAGCAGCCAAGCCGGGACTAGTGGGTCCAATGAGCAGTTCTTC
CDR3 length: 17; D gene: TRBD2; J gene: TRBJ2-1; V gene: TRBV20-1; clone size: many; CDR3 protein: CSARKSGGPSSYNEQFF; CDR3 DNA: TGCAGTGCTAGAAAGTCGGGAGGCCCAAGCTCCTACAATGAGCAGTTCTTC
CDR3 length: 14; D gene: .; J gene: TRBJ1-6; V gene: TRBV7-8; clone size: many; CDR3 protein: CASSPGVLDSPLHF; CDR3 DNA: TGTGCCAGCAGCCCCGGGGTTTTGGATTCACCCCTCCACTTT
CDR3 length: 14; D gene: TRBD2; J gene: TRBJ2-3; V gene: TRBV29-1; clone size: .; CDR3 protein: CSVDVAGGGDTQYF; CDR3 DNA: TGCAGCGTTGACGTCGCGGGAGGCGGAGATACGCAGTATTTT
CDR3 length: 15; D gene: .; J gene: TRBJ2-2; V gene: TRBV4-2; clone size: few; CDR3 protein: CASKTGSPGTGELFF; CDR3 DNA: TGTGCCAGCAAGACCGGGAGTCCCGGCACCGGGGAGCTGTTTTTT
CDR3 length: 15; D gene: TRBD2; J gene: TRBJ2-3; V gene: TRBV25-1; clone size: few; CDR3 protein: CASGTLGTSDDTQYF; CDR3 DNA: TGTGCCAGCGGGACGCTCGGGACTAGCGATGATACGCAGTATTTT
CDR3 length: 12; D gene: .; J gene: TRBJ2-1; V gene: TRBV7-9; clone size: many; CDR3 protein: CASSLESNEQFF; CDR3 DNA: TGTGCCAGCAGCCTAGAAAGCAATGAGCAGTTCTTC
CDR3 length: 14; D gene: .; J gene: TRBJ1-6; V gene: TRBV7-6; clone size: .; CDR3 protein: CASSWGGPPSPLHF; CDR3 DNA: TGTGCCAGCAGCTGGGGCGGGCCCCCATCACCCCTCCACTTT
CDR3 length: 13; D gene: .; J gene: TRBJ2-1; V gene: TRBV20-1; clone size: many; CDR3 protein: CSAKASSYNEQFF; CDR3 DNA: TGCAGTGCTAAAGCCAGCTCCTACAATGAGCAGTTCTTC
CDR3 length: 15; D gene: .; J gene: TRBJ1-5; V gene: TRBV12-3/TRBV12-4; clone size: few; CDR3 protein: CASRFGGGRNQPQHF; CDR3 DNA: TGTGCCAGCAGATTCGGGGGAGGACGGAATCAGCCCCAGCATTTT
CDR3 length: 16; D gene: .; J gene: TRBJ2-2; V gene: TRBV24-1; clone size: many; CDR3 protein: CATSDTREPNTGELFF; CDR3 DNA: TGTGCCACCAGTGATACTCGGGAGCCAAACACCGGGGAGCTGTTTTTT
CDR3 length: 14; D gene: .; J gene: TRBJ2-7; V gene: TRBV28; clone size: .; CDR3 protein: CASRTNVDAREQYF; CDR3 DNA: TGTGCCAGCAGGACCAACGTGGATGCCCGCGAGCAGTACTTC
CDR3 length: 15; D gene: TRBD1; J gene: TRBJ2-7; V gene: TRBV27; clone size: many; CDR3 protein: CASSLSGQGVHEQYF; CDR3 DNA: TGTGCCAGCAGTTTATCCGGACAGGGTGTCCACGAGCAGTACTTC
CDR3 length: 12; D gene: .; J gene: TRBJ1-5; V gene: TRBV2; clone size: many; CDR3 protein: CASSEAMEPQHF; CDR3 DNA: TGTGCCAGCAGTGAAGCCATGGAGCCCCAGCATTTT
CDR3 length: 14; D gene: TRBD2; J gene: TRBJ2-1; V gene: TRBV10-2; clone size: many; CDR3 protein: CATQPGLADNEQFF; CDR3 DNA: TGCGCCACCCAACCGGGACTAGCGGACAATGAGCAGTTCTTC
CDR3 length: 14; D gene: .; J gene: TRBJ2-1; V gene: TRBV20-1; clone size: .; CDR3 protein: CSARRDTQNNEQFF; CDR3 DNA: TGCAGTGCTAGACGGGACACCCAAAACAATGAGCAGTTCTTC
CDR3 length: 15; D gene: TRBD2; J gene: TRBJ2-3; V gene: TRBV15; clone size: few; CDR3 protein: CATSRAGGFADTQYF; CDR3 DNA: TGTGCCACCAGCAGGGCGGGAGGCTTCGCAGATACGCAGTATTTT
CDR3 length: 17; D gene: TRBD2; J gene: TRBJ2-7; V gene: TRBV5-6; clone size: many; CDR3 protein: CASSNPVRRTSYYEQYF; CDR3 DNA: TGTGCCAGCAGCAACCCCGTCAGAAGGACTAGTTACTACGAGCAGTACTTC
CDR3 length: 12; D gene: .; J gene: TRBJ2-1; V gene: TRBV3-1; clone size: .; CDR3 protein: CASSQRDSQEFF; CDR3 DNA: TGTGCCAGCAGCCAACGGGACTCCCAGGAGTTCTTC
CDR3 length: 12; D gene: .; J gene: TRBJ1-5; V gene: TRBV28; clone size: .; CDR3 protein: CASSESPQPQHF; CDR3 DNA: TGTGCCAGCAGTGAGAGTCCTCAGCCCCAGCATTTT
CDR3 length: 15; D gene: TRBD2; J gene: TRBJ2-1; V gene: TRBV24-1; clone size: .; CDR3 protein: CATGLSGASYNEQFF; CDR3 DNA: TGTGCCACCGGACTCAGCGGGGCCTCCTACAATGAGCAGTTCTTC
CDR3 length: 17; D gene: TRBD2; J gene: TRBJ2-7; V gene: TRBV3-1; clone size: few; CDR3 protein: CASSPGLAGDPGNEQYF; CDR3 DNA: TGTGCCAGCAGCCCGGGACTAGCGGGTGACCCCGGGAACGAGCAGTACTTC
CDR3 length: 15; D gene: .; J gene: TRBJ2-2; V gene: TRBV28; clone size: few; CDR3 protein: CASSLRGDLTGELFF; CDR3 DNA: TGTGCCAGCAGTTTAAGAGGGGACCTCACCGGGGAGCTGTTTTTT
CDR3 length: 17; D gene: TRBD2; J gene: TRBJ2-1; V gene: TRBV20-1; clone size: .; CDR3 protein: CSARDPSGAGSYNEQFF; CDR3 DNA: TGCAGTGCTAGAGATCCTAGCGGGGCAGGCTCCTACAATGAGCAGTTCTTC
CDR3 length: 14; D gene: .; J gene: TRBJ2-7; V gene: TRBV5-5; clone size: many; CDR3 protein: CASSLEAGPYEQYF; CDR3 DNA: TGTGCCAGCAGCTTGGAGGCCGGACCCTACGAGCAGTACTTC
CDR3 length: 16; D gene: .; J gene: TRBJ2-7; V gene: TRBV9; clone size: many; CDR3 protein: CASSYGLASSSYEQYF; CDR3 DNA: TGTGCCAGCAGCTACGGGTTGGCTAGTTCCTCCTACGAGCAGTACTTC
CDR3 length: 13; D gene: TRBD1; J gene: TRBJ2-1; V gene: TRBV14; clone size: few; CDR3 protein: CASRGGARSEQFF; CDR3 DNA: TGTGCCAGCAGAGGGGGCGCGCGTAGTGAGCAGTTCTTC
CDR3 length: 12; D gene: .; J gene: TRBJ1-5; V gene: TRBV9; clone size: many; CDR3 protein: CASSVDGQPQHF; CDR3 DNA: TGTGCCAGCAGCGTAGATGGTCAGCCCCAGCATTTT
CDR3 length: 17; D gene: TRBD1; J gene: TRBJ1-1; V gene: TRBV18; clone size: .; CDR3 protein: CASSPLDRGAVNTEAFF; CDR3 DNA: TGTGCCAGCTCACCACTCGACAGGGGCGCGGTGAACACTGAAGCTTTCTTT
CDR3 length: 15; D gene: .; J gene: TRBJ2-5; V gene: TRBV5-1; clone size: few; CDR3 protein: CASSLAPGVQETQYF; CDR3 DNA: TGCGCCAGCAGCTTAGCCCCTGGGGTCCAAGAGACCCAGTACTTC
CDR3 length: 14; D gene: TRBD2; J gene: TRBJ2-1; V gene: TRBV19; clone size: .; CDR3 protein: CASKVLAGNNEQFF; CDR3 DNA: TGTGCCAGTAAGGTCCTAGCGGGAAACAATGAGCAGTTCTTC
CDR3 length: 13; D gene: .; J gene: TRBJ1-2; V gene: TRBV29-1; clone size: many; CDR3 protein: CSAETDSSYGYTF; CDR3 DNA: TGCAGCGCCGAAACAGACAGCTCCTATGGCTACACCTTC
CDR3 length: 14; D gene: TRBD2; J gene: TRBJ2-1; V gene: TRBV5-6; clone size: few; CDR3 protein: CASVTSGSSNEQFF; CDR3 DNA: TGTGCCAGCGTGACTAGCGGGAGTAGTAATGAGCAGTTCTTC
CDR3 length: 17; D gene: .; J gene: TRBJ2-5; V gene: TRBV29-1; clone size: .; CDR3 protein: CSVGARDTEDLQETQYF; CDR3 DNA: TGCAGCGTTGGAGCCCGGGATACAGAGGATCTCCAAGAGACCCAGTACTTC
CDR3 length: 12; D gene: .; J gene: TRBJ2-7; V gene: TRBV29-1; clone size: many; CDR3 protein: CSVISGPYEQYF; CDR3 DNA: TGCAGCGTAATATCCGGGCCCTACGAGCAGTACTTC
CDR3 length: 18; D gene: TRBD1; J gene: TRBJ2-2; V gene: TRBV6-2/TRBV6-3; clone size: .; CDR3 protein: CASSPRDRLISGTGELFF; CDR3 DNA: TGTGCCAGCTCACCCCGGGACAGACTTATTTCAGGCACCGGGGAGCTGTTTTTT
CDR3 length: 15; D gene: .; J gene: TRBJ2-2; V gene: TRBV7-9; clone size: few; CDR3 protein: CASSLDPANTGELFF; CDR3 DNA: TGTGCCAGCAGCTTAGATCCGGCGAACACCGGGGAGCTGTTTTTT
CDR3 length: 12; D gene: TRBD1; J gene: TRBJ2-5; V gene: TRBV29-1; clone size: few; CDR3 protein: CSTDRRQETQYF; CDR3 DNA: TGCAGCACGGACAGGAGACAAGAGACCCAGTACTTC
CDR3 length: 15; D gene: .; J gene: TRBJ2-3; V gene: TRBV29-1; clone size: .; CDR3 protein: CSVKEWLPSGDTQYF; CDR3 DNA: TGCAGCGTGAAGGAGTGGCTCCCTTCGGGAGATACGCAGTATTTT
CDR3 length: 13; D gene: .; J gene: TRBJ1-2; V gene: TRBV29-1; clone size: many; CDR3 protein: CVPWGGTDYGYTF; CDR3 DNA: TGCGTCCCTTGGGGGGGGACCGACTATGGCTACACCTTC
CDR3 length: 16; D gene: TRBD1; J gene: TRBJ1-3; V gene: TRBV12-3/TRBV12-4; clone size: .; CDR3 protein: CASSRTGVHSGNTIYF; CDR3 DNA: TGTGCCAGCAGCCGGACAGGGGTCCACTCTGGAAACACCATATATTTT
CDR3 length: 14; D gene: .; J gene: TRBJ2-6; V gene: TRBV29-1; clone size: .; CDR3 protein: CSVEGVSGANVLTF; CDR3 DNA: TGCAGCGTTGAGGGAGTCTCTGGGGCCAACGTCCTGACTTTC
CDR3 length: 13; D gene: .; J gene: TRBJ1-2; V gene: TRBV29-1; clone size: many; CDR3 protein: CSVRPHSNYGYTF; CDR3 DNA: TGCAGCGTTCGACCACACTCCAACTATGGCTACACCTTC
CDR3 length: 18; D gene: .; J gene: TRBJ2-1; V gene: TRBV12-3/TRBV12-4; clone size: many; CDR3 protein: CASSFSGSIGSSYNEQFF; CDR3 DNA: TGTGCCAGCAGTTTCTCCGGGAGTATTGGGAGCTCCTACAATGAGCAGTTCTTC
CDR3 length: 14; D gene: .; J gene: TRBJ2-1; V gene: TRBV20-1; clone size: many; CDR3 protein: CSAPESFAHNEQFF; CDR3 DNA: TGCAGTGCTCCCGAGAGTTTCGCCCACAATGAGCAGTTCTTC
CDR3 length: 12; D gene: .; J gene: TRBJ1-1; V gene: TRBV20-1; clone size: many; CDR3 protein: CSAALPNTEAFF; CDR3 DNA: TGCAGTGCTGCCCTACCGAACACTGAAGCTTTCTTT